This T cell receptor (beta chain) was identified during a study of CD8+ T cells in alopecia areata. Notes on this clone: Its specificity is not known.

Both CD4+ and CD8+ T cells were separated by sorting PBMCs. Study-wide points: TCR sharing was clearer in mice than between patients, perhaps partly owing to patient HLA diversity. Higher clonality was seen in lesional scalp than in normal scalp, especially in alopecia totalis/universalis.

V shed 1 base and J shed 1 base, with 5 bases lying between them. Germline V gene sequence: CDR1 SGDLS, CDR2 YYNGEE. This CDR3 is 13 amino acids long. Sequencing templates came from extracted RNA that was reverse transcribed into cDNA. Sequencing was performed with immunoSEQ multiplex PCR; in TCRdb, only in-frame clones are kept and a portion is missing. The repertoire holds about 250,000 clones, with around two thirds as singletons. The chain is built from TRBV9 and TRBJ2-5, with D unresolved. The source is a human donor with alopecia areata. The sample here was CD4+ T cells sorted from blood, taken at week 0. The CDR3 reads CASSVRIQETQYF. Here the CDR3 DNA reads TGTGCCAGCAGCGTACGGATCCAAGAGACCCAGTACTTC.